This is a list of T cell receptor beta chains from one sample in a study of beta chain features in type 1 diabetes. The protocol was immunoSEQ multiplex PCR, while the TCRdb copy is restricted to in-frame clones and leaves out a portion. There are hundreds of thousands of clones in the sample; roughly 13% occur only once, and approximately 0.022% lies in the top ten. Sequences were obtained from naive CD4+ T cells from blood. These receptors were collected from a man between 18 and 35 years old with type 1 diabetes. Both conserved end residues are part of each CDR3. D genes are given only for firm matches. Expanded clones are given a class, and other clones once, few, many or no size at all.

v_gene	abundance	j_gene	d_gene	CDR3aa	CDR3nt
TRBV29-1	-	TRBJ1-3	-	CSVGIQGVFGNTIYF	TGCAGCGTGGGGATCCAGGGAGTATTTGGAAACACCATATATTTT
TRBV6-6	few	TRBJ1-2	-	CASSSGISNYGYTF	TGTGCCAGCAGTTCCGGGATTTCTAACTATGGCTACACCTTC
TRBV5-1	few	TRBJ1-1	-	CASSPSTTVLTAEAFF	TGCGCCAGCAGCCCCTCGACGACAGTGCTGACGGCTGAAGCTTTCTTT
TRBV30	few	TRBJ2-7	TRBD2	CAWSVGGYSYEQYF	TGTGCCTGGAGTGTCGGGGGGTACTCCTACGAGCAGTACTTC
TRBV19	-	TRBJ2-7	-	CASSTGHGYEQYF	TGTGCCAGTAGTACGGGACACGGCTACGAGCAGTACTTC
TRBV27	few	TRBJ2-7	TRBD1	CASSSPPDEGGWSYEQYF	TGTGCCAGCAGTTCCCCCCCCGATGAAGGGGGCTGGTCCTACGAGCAGTACTTC
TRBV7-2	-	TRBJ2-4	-	CASSLGQPRGAKNIQYF	TGTGCCAGCAGCTTAGGACAGCCCAGAGGGGCCAAAAACATTCAGTACTTC
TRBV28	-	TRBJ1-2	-	CASRGVTYGYTF	TGTGCCAGCAGGGGGGTGACTTATGGCTACACCTTC
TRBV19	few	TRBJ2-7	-	CASSMRGTTSYEQYF	TGTGCCAGTAGTATGAGGGGAACAACTTCCTACGAGCAGTACTTC
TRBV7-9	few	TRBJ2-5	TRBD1	CASSFGQGETQYF	TGTGCCAGCAGCTTCGGACAGGGAGAGACCCAGTACTTC
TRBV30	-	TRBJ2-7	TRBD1	CAWSLGQAMGSEYF	TGTGCCTGGAGTCTGGGACAGGCTATGGGATCCGAGTACTTC
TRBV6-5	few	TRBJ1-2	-	CASSYSGDLYGYTF	TGTGCCAGCAGTTACTCGGGGGACCTCTATGGCTACACCTTC
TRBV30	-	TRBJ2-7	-	CAWISTGLGEQYF	TGTGCCTGGATATCGACTGGGCTGGGGGAGCAGTACTTC
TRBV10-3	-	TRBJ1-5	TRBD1	CAISKGQGDQPQHF	TGTGCCATCAGTAAAGGACAGGGGGATCAGCCCCAGCATTTT
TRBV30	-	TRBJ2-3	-	CAWSPSTDTQYF	TGTGCCTGGTCACCGTCGACAGATACGCAGTATTTT